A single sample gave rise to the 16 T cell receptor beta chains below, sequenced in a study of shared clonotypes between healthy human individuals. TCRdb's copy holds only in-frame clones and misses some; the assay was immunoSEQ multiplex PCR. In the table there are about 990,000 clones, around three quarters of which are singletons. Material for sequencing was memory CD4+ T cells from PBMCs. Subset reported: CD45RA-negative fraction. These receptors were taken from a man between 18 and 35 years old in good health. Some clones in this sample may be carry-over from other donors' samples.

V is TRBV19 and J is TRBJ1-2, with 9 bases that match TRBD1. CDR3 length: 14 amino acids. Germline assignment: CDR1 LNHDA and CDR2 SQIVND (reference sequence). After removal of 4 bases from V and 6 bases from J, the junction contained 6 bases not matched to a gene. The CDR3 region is CASSTTGQGDGYTF. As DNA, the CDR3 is TGTGCCAGTAGTACAACGGGACAGGGTGATGGCTACACCTTC.

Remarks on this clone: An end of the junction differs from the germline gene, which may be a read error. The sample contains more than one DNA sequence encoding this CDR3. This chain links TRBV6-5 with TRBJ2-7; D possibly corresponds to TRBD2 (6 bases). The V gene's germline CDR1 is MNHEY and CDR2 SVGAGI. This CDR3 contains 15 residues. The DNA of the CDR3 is TGTGCCAGCAGACCGGACTATATTCAAGGGTTGAAGCAGTACTTT. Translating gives CASRPDYIQGLKQYF.

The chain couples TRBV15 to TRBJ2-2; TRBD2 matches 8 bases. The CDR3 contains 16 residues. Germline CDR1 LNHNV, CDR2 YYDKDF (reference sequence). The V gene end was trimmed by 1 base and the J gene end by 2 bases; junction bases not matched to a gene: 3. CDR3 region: CATSRVLAGNTGELFF. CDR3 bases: TGTGCCACCAGCAGAGTTTTAGCGGGAAACACCGGGGAGCTGTTTTTT.

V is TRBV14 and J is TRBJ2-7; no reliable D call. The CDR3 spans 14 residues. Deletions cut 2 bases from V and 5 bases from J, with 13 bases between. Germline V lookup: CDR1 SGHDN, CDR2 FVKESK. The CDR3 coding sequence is TGTGCCAGCAGCCAACAACCTGGCCGAAACGAGCAGTACTTC. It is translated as CASSQQPGRNEQYF.

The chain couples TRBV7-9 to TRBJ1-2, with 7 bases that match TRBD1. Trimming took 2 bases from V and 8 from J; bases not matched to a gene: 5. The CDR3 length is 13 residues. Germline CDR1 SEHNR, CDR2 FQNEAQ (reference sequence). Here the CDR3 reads CASSLQGEVGYTF. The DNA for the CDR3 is TGTGCCAGCAGCTTACAGGGGGAGGTGGGCTACACCTTC.

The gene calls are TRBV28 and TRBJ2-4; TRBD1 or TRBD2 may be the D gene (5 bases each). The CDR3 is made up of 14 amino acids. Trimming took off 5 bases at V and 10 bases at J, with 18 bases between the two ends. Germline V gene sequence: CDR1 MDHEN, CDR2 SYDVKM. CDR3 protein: CASSRPGSGTIQYF. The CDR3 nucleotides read TGTGCCAGCAGTCGTCCTGGATCCGGGACGATTCAGTACTTC.

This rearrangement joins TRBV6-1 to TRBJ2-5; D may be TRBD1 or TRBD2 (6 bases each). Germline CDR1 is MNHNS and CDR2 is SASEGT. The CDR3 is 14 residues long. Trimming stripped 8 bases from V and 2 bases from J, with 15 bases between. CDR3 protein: CASLYRGHQETQYF. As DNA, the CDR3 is TGTGCCAGCCTTTATCGGGGGCATCAAGAGACCCAGTACTTC.

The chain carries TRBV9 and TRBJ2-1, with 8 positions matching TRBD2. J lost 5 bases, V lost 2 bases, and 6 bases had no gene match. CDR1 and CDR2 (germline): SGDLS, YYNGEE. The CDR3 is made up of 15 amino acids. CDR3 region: CASSVLAGLNNEQFF. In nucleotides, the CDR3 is TGTGCCAGCAGCGTTTTAGCGGGACTAAACAATGAGCAGTTCTTC.

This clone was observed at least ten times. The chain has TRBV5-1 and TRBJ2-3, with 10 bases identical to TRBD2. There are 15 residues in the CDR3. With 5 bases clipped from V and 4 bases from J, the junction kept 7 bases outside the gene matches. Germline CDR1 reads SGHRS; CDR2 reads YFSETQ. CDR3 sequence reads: CASRDLAGVADTQYF. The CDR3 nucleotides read TGCGCCAGCAGGGACCTAGCGGGAGTAGCAGATACGCAGTATTTT.

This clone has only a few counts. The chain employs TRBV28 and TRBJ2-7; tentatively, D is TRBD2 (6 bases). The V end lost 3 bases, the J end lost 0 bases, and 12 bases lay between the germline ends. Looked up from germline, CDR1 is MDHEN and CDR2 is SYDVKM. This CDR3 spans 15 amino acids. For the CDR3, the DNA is TGTGCCAGCAGTTTTCAGGCGGGAAGCTCCTACGAGCAGTACTTC. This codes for CASSFQAGSSYEQYF.

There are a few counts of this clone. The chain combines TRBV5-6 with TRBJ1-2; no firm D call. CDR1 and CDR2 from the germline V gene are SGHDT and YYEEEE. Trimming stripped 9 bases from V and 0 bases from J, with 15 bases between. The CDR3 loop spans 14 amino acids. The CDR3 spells CATGRLSTNYGYTF. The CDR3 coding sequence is TGTGCCACCGGACGTCTATCTACTAACTATGGCTACACCTTC.

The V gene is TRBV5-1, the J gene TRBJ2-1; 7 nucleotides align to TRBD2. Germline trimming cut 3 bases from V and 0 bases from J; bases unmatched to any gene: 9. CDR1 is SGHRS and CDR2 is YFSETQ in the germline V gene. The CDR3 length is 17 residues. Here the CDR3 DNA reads TGCGCCAGCAGCTCACGGACTAGTTCAAGCTCCTACAATGAGCAGTTCTTC. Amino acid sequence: CASSSRTSSSSYNEQFF.

Written as DNA, the CDR3 is TGTGCCAGCAGCTCCCGGGACGGGGCCTACGAGCAGTACTTC. Protein product: CASSSRDGAYEQYF. The chain carries TRBV7-2 and TRBJ2-7, with D perhaps being TRBD1 or TRBD2 (5 bases each). With 4 bases removed from V and 2 bases from J, the gap between germline ends came to 12 bases. The CDR3 spans 14 residues. Germline V gene sequence: CDR1 SGHTA, CDR2 FQGNSA.

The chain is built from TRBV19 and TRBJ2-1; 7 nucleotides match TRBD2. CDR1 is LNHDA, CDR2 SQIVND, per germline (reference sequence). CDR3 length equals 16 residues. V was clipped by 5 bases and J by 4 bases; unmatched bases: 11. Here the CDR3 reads CASSGLASGQYNEQFF. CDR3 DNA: TGTGCCAGTAGTGGACTGGCTAGCGGACAATACAATGAGCAGTTCTTC.

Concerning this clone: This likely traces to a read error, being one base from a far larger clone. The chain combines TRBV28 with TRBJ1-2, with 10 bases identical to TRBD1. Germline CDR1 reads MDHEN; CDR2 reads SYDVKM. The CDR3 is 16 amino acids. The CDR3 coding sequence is TGTGCCAGCAGTCCGCCCCCGACAGGGGGCCTCTATGGCTGCACCTTC. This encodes CASSPPPTGGLYGCTF.

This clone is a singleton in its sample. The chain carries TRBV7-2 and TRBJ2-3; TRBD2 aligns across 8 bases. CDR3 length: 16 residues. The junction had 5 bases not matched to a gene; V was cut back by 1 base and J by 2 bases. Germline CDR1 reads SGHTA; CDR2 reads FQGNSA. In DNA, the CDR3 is TGTGCCAGCAGCTTAGGAACGGGAGGGACCACAGATACGCAGTATTTT. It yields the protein CASSLGTGGTTDTQYF.